These 9 T cell receptor beta chains were all obtained from the same sample, sequenced in a study of response to subunit inactivated influenza vaccine (dated by TCRdb to the late 2010s). The library was obtained by RT-PCR. The listed sequencing device is Illumina HiSeq 2500. TCRdb took the public reads, trimmed them with fastp at Q25, ran MiXCR for clone calling and kept in-frame beta chains. For every CDR3 protein sequence, its rows merge into one entry that carries the most common genes and DNA. Recorded for this sample are around 580,000 distinct CDR3 sequences; around 13% of them occurred a single time. In total, the top ten clones hold over 8.5% of the sample. The material was PBMCs from blood, obtained 11 to 12 days after vaccination. The receptors originated from a man aged 50 to 59 who received an inactivated influenza vaccine. Donor details come from another sample of the same person, matched by shared clones.

This clonotype was observed a few times. The rearrangement links TRBV14 to TRBJ2-7; no definite D call. CDR1 is SGHDN, CDR2 FVKESK, per germline. V lost 1 base, J lost 1 base, and 8 bases lay in between. This CDR3 is built from 14 residues. In DNA, the CDR3 is TGTGCCAGCAGCCAAGTCCTAGGGTCCTACGAGCAGTACTTC. Encoded protein: CASSQVLGSYEQYF.

The V and J genes are TRBV28 and TRBJ2-2; the D call may be TRBD1 or TRBD2 (5 bases each). The CDR3 is 17 amino acids. Trimming pared 6 bases from V and 7 bases from J, leaving 24 bases between. Germline CDR1 and CDR2: MDHEN and SYDVKM. CDR3 loop: CASRAARGGVVGGELFF. In DNA, the CDR3 is TGTGCCAGCAGGGCCGCGAGGGGCGGAGTGGTTGGCGGGGAGCTGTTTTTT.

This clonotype was seen a handful of times. The chain employs TRBV28 and TRBJ2-3; 9 nucleotides align to TRBD2. Trimming cost V 2 bases and J 1 base; bases outside gene matches: 10. The germline gives CDR1 MDHEN, CDR2 SYDVKM. The CDR3 length is 18 residues. CDR3 sequence (DNA): TGTGCCAGCAGTTTACCCCTAGCGGGGAGGCGGGGCACAGATACGCAGTATTTT. Protein sequence: CASSLPLAGRRGTDTQYF.

V and J are TRBV6-1 and TRBJ2-3; 10 positions agree with TRBD2. The V gene end was trimmed by 5 bases and the J gene end by 5 bases; junction bases not matched to a gene: 7. Looked up from germline, CDR1 is MNHNS and CDR2 is SASEGT. The CDR3 contains 15 residues. The CDR3 DNA reads as TGTGCCAGCAGTCTCAAGCGGGGGGGCCAAGATACGCAGTATTTT. Its translation: CASSLKRGGQDTQYF.

This chain links TRBV2 with TRBJ2-1; D is unresolved. Germline CDR1 is SNHLY and CDR2 is FYNNEI. Trimming removed 11 bases at V and 7 bases at J, with 15 bases between. This CDR3 is built from 12 residues. The CDR3 reads CAASFDGNEQFF. The CDR3 DNA reads TGTGCCGCCTCCTTCGACGGGAATGAGCAGTTCTTC.

This sequence joins TRBV6-2 or TRBV6-3 and TRBJ1-2, with no clear D. Per germline, CDR1 MNHEY and CDR2 SVGEGT. Trimming pared 5 bases from V and 8 bases from J, leaving 12 bases between. The CDR3 is 12 amino acids. The chain's CDR3 is CASSQDTGGYTF. CDR3 DNA: TGTGCCAGCAGTCAAGACACTGGCGGCTACACCTTC.

A few counts support this clonotype. The chain employs TRBV4-1 and TRBJ2-4; 7 nucleotides agree with TRBD2. CDR3 length: 15 residues. Germline V lookup: CDR1 MGHRA, CDR2 YSYEKL. V gave up 3 bases and J gave up 5 bases; unmatched junction bases: 7. CDR3 residues: CASSQTGGTENIQYF. CDR3 in DNA: TGCGCCAGCAGCCAGACGGGAGGAACCGAAAACATTCAGTACTTC.

This clonotype was seen a few times. As DNA, the CDR3 is TGTGCCAGCAGCCAGGTTGTCGGGGAGCTGTTTTTT. Its protein product is CASSQVVGELFF. This chain links TRBV14 with TRBJ2-2; no clear D. V shed 3 bases and J shed 7 bases, with 6 bases lying between them. The CDR3 is 12 residues long. Germline V CDR1 and CDR2: SGHDN, FVKESK. The full variable domain, rest sourced from reference TRBV14 and TRBJ2-2, is EAGVTQFPSHSVIEKGQTVTLRCDPISGHDNLYWYRRVMGKEIKFLLHFVKESKQDESGMPNNRFLAERTGGTYSTLKVQPAELEDSGVYFCASSQVVGELFFGEGSRLTVL.

A few counts support this clonotype. The chain recombines TRBV7-2 with TRBJ1-3, with TRBD1 matching 7 bases. Germline CDR1 SGHTA, CDR2 FQGNSA. Trimming took 0 bases from V and 0 from J; bases not matched to a gene: 11. CDR3 size: 19 residues. CDR3 region: CASSLAPVLWTGSGNTIYF. The CDR3 DNA reads as TGTGCCAGCAGCTTAGCCCCTGTCCTATGGACAGGCTCTGGAAACACCATATATTTT. Together with reference TRBV7-2 and TRBJ1-3, the CDR3 gives the full variable domain: GAGVSQSPSNKVTEKGKDVELRCDPISGHTALYWYRQSLGQGLEFLIYFQGNSAPDKSGLPSDRFSAERTGGSVSTLTIQRTQQEDSAVYLCASSLAPVLWTGSGNTIYFGEGSWLTVV.